This T cell receptor beta chain appears in the sequencing data of a study of T cells after yellow fever vaccination. One entry per CDR3 protein, called by TCRdb with MiXCR from the 5' RACE reads. The sample records 400,000 or so distinct CDR3 sequences, around 6.4% being singletons. CDR1 and CDR2 from the germline V gene are KGHSH and LQKENI. This CDR3 spans 13 amino acids. Points on this clonotype: Its specificity is not known. A much larger clone differs by one base, so this may be a read error.

Study-level points and caveats: Post-booster reappearance was seen for most primary-vaccination clones (about 95% CD4, about 88% CD8).

Sample: PBMCs, taken 5 days after the yellow fever booster vaccination. This TCR was sampled from a young man who received the YFV17D yellow fever vaccine. The rearrangement links TRBV18 to TRBJ2-1; TRBD1 might be the D (6 bases). The CDR3 coding sequence is TGTGCCAGCTCACTCGGACGGGACAATGAGCTGTTCTTC. It encodes CASSLGRDNELFF.